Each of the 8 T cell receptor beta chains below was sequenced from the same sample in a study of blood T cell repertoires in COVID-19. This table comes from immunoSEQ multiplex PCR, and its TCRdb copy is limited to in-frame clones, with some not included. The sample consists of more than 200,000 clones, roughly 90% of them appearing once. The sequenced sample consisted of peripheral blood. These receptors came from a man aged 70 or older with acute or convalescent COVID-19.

The CDR3 loop reads CASSIIPGELFF. The CDR3 bases are TGTGCCAGTAGTATTATCCCCGGGGAGCTGTTTTTT. The V call is TRBV19, the J call TRBJ2-2; D gene uncertain. Trimming stripped 3 bases from V and 6 bases from J, with 5 bases between. Germline values: CDR1 LNHDA, CDR2 SQIVND (reference sequence). CDR3 length: 12 residues.

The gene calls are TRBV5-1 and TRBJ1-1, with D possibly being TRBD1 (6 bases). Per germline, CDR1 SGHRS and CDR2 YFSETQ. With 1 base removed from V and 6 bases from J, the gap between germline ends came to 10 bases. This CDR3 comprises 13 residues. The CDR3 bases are TGCGCCAGCAGCTTGACAGGGCGGGCTGAAGCTTTCTTT. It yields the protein CASSLTGRAEAFF.

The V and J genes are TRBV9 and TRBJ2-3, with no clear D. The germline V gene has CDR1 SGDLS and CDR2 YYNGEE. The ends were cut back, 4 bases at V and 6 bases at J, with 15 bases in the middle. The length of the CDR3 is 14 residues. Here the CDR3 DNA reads TGTGCCAGCAGCACACAAAGCCCCGGGGATACGCAGTATTTT. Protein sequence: CASSTQSPGDTQYF.

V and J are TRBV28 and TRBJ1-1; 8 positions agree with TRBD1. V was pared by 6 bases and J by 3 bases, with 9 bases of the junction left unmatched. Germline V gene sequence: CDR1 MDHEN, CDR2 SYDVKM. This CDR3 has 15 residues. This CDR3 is CASRSQGARHTEAFF. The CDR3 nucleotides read TGTGCCAGCAGGAGTCAGGGGGCAAGGCACACTGAAGCTTTCTTT.

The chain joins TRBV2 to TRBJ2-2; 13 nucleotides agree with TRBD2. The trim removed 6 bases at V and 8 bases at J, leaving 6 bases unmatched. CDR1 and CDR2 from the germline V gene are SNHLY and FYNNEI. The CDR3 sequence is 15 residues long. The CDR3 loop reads CASSRTSGSPGELFF. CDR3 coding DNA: TGTGCCAGCAGCAGGACTAGCGGGAGCCCAGGGGAGCTGTTTTTT.

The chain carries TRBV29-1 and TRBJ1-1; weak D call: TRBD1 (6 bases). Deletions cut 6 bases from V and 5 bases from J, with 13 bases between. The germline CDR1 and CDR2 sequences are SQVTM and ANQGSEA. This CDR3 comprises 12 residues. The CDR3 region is CSVQQGWTEAFF. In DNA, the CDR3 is TGCAGCGTGCAACAGGGCTGGACTGAAGCTTTCTTT.

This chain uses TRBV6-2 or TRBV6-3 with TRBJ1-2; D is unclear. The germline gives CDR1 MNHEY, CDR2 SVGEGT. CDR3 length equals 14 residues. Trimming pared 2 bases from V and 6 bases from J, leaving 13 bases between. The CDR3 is CASSYVSREDGYTF. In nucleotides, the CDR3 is TGTGCCAGCAGTTACGTCTCGAGGGAGGATGGCTACACCTTC.

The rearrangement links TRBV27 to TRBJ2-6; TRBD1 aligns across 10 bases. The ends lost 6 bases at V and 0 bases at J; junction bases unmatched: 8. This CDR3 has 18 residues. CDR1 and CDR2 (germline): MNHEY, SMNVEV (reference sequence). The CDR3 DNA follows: TGTGCCAGCAGCCACCGGGGACAGGGGAGCTCTGGGGCCAACGTCCTGACTTTC. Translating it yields CASSHRGQGSSGANVLTF. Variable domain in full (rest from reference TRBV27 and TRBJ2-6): EAQVTQNPRYLITVTGKKLTVTCSQNMNHEYMSWYRQDPGLGLRQIYYSMNVEVTDKGDVPEGYKVSRKEKRNFPLILESPSPNQTSLYFCASSHRGQGSSGANVLTFGAGSRLTVL.